This TCR beta chain is drawn from a study of T cells in Graves' hyperthyroidism and ophthalmopathy. Findings of the study overall: Most clonotypes that expanded in the thyroid above 0.001 also showed up in blood.

Graves' hyperthyroidism was deemed stable given no ophthalmopathy progression within 18 months. In its sample, this clonotype was seen many times. What it binds is unknown. The CDR3 regions of TCR beta were amplified from RNA transcripts. The HTBI set primed first-round TCR CDR3 RT-PCR. TCRdb redid the calling of the multiplex PCR reads with MiXCR, one entry per CDR3 protein. The sample contains 45,000 to 50,000 distinct CDR3 sequences, more than 40% of which appear only once. CDR1 MNHNS and CDR2 SASEGT come from the germline V gene. The CDR3 consists of 13 residues. With 6 bases removed from V and 2 bases from J, the gap between germline ends came to 10 bases.

This TCR was sampled from a woman aged 45-59 years with Graves' hyperthyroidism. This chain uses TRBV6-1 with TRBJ1-2; TRBD1 might be the D (5 bases). Sequencing input: peripheral blood or thyroid tissue (not recorded which). The CDR3 here is CASRDIGNYGYTF. The CDR3 region has the DNA TGTGCCAGCAGGGACATTGGGAACTATGGCTACACCTTC.